The 9 T cell receptor beta chains below were found in one sample sequenced in a study of blood T cell repertoires in COVID-19. Measured with immunoSEQ multiplex PCR; TCRdb has only the in-frame clones, and not every one. The table has 80,000 to 95,000 clones, about 85% seen once. The sample taken for sequencing was peripheral blood. These TCRs come from a woman in her 70s with acute or convalescent COVID-19.

The V gene is TRBV5-4, the J gene TRBJ2-5, with D perhaps TRBD1 (5 bases). Between the trimmed V and J ends, which lost 0 bases and 5 bases, there was a span of 17 bases. The CDR3 has 16 amino acids. Per the germline V gene, CDR1 is SGHNT and CDR2 is YYREEE (reference sequence). The CDR3 bases are TGTGCCAGCAGCTTGGCCGAGCATGGGGCTGGGGAGACCCAGTACTTC. It translates to CASSLAEHGAGETQYF. The whole variable domain, remainder taken from reference TRBV5-4 and TRBJ2-5, is ETGVTQSPTHLIKTRGQQVTLRCSSQSGHNTVSWYQQALGQGPQFIFQYYREEENGRGNFPPRFSGLQFPNYSSELNVNALELDDSALYLCASSLAEHGAGETQYFGPGTRLLVL.

This clone has only one observation. The chain couples TRBV7-5 to TRBJ2-7; the listed D gene, TRBD2, was not tested against the DNA. TRBV7-5 is classified as a pseudogene. The CDR3 extends over 16 amino acids. The CDR3 region is CVRSSTPAQRGDEQYV. The CDR3 DNA sequence: TGTGTCAGAAGCTCCACGCCCGCCCAGCGGGGGGACGAGCAGTACGTC.

This chain uses TRBV18 with TRBJ2-7, with TRBD2 matching 12 bases. The junction had 6 bases not matched to a gene; V was cut back by 5 bases and J by 1 base. Germline V gives CDR1 KGHSH, CDR2 LQKENI. The CDR3 contains 16 residues. The CDR3 DNA reads TGTGCCAGCTCAAGGGGAGGGACTAGCGGGTCCTACGAGCAGTACGTC. Translated: CASSRGGTSGSYEQYV.

The V and J genes are TRBV27 and TRBJ2-3; 9 bases match TRBD1. This CDR3 has 18 residues. CDR1 is MNHEY and CDR2 is SMNVEV in the germline V gene (reference sequence). V shed 4 bases and J 3 bases; nucleotides not matched to a gene: 14. CDR3 residues: CASSSLAGNRGLTDTQYF. The DNA of the CDR3 is TGTGCCAGCAGTTCCCTCGCCGGAAACAGGGGGCTGACAGATACGCAGTATTTT.

The rearrangement links TRBV15 to TRBJ2-7; TRBD1 matches 7 bases. The CDR3 totals 15 residues. Germline CDR1 is LNHNV and CDR2 is YYDKDF (reference sequence). After removal of 3 bases from V and 4 bases from J, the junction contained 9 bases not matched to a gene. CDR3 DNA sequence: TGTGCCACCAGCAGGGGGACAGCTAGAGGATACGAGCAGTACGTC. This gives the protein CATSRGTARGYEQYV.

This clone was picked up one time. This chain links TRBV5-8 with TRBJ2-1, with 13 bases fitting TRBD2. Germline V CDR1 and CDR2: SGHTS, YDEGEE. V gave up 3 bases and J gave up 7 bases; unmatched junction bases: 4. The CDR3 runs to 15 residues. CDR3 protein: CASSSGTSGTNEQFF. CDR3 nucleotide sequence: TGTGCCAGCAGCTCCGGGACTAGCGGGACAAATGAGCAGTTCTTC.

V gene TRBV5-4 combines with J gene TRBJ1-2, with D perhaps TRBD1 (5 bases). V lost 2 bases to trimming and J lost 3 bases, with 11 bases between them. In germline, CDR1 is SGHNT, CDR2 YYREEE (reference sequence). The CDR3 totals 14 residues. The CDR3 sequence is CASSFGGRDYGYTF. The CDR3 coding sequence is TGTGCCAGCAGCTTCGGGGGGAGAGACTATGGCTACACCTTC.

With regard to this clone: Additional DNA sequences in this sample encode the identical CDR3. The chain carries TRBV5-1 and TRBJ1-1; no firm D call. The CDR3 spans 14 residues. Germline CDR1 SGHRS, CDR2 YFSETQ. V was pared by 0 bases and J by 1 base, with 7 bases between. CDR3 amino acids: CASSLVPGNTEAFF. The CDR3 DNA follows: TGCGCCAGCAGCTTGGTGCCGGGGAACACTGAAGCTTTCTTT. Combining the CDR3 with reference TRBV5-1 and TRBJ1-1 gives the whole variable domain KAGVTQTPRYLIKTRGQQVTLSCSPISGHRSVSWYQQTPGQGLQFLFEYFSETQRNKGNFPGRFSGRQFSNSRSEMNVSTLELGDSALYLCASSLVPGNTEAFFGQGTRLTVV.

CDR3 sequence reads: CASSQSPAGNTGELFF. The CDR3 DNA sequence: TGTGCCAGCAGCCAATCTCCAGCGGGAAACACCGGGGAGCTGTTTTTT. The V gene is TRBV3-1 (or the pseudogene TRBV3-2), the J gene TRBJ2-2, with TRBD2 matching over 7 bases. CDR3 length equals 16 residues. After removal of 2 bases from V and 2 bases from J, the junction contained 5 bases not matched to a gene. The germline V gene encodes CDR1 LGHDT and CDR2 YNNKEL (reference sequence).